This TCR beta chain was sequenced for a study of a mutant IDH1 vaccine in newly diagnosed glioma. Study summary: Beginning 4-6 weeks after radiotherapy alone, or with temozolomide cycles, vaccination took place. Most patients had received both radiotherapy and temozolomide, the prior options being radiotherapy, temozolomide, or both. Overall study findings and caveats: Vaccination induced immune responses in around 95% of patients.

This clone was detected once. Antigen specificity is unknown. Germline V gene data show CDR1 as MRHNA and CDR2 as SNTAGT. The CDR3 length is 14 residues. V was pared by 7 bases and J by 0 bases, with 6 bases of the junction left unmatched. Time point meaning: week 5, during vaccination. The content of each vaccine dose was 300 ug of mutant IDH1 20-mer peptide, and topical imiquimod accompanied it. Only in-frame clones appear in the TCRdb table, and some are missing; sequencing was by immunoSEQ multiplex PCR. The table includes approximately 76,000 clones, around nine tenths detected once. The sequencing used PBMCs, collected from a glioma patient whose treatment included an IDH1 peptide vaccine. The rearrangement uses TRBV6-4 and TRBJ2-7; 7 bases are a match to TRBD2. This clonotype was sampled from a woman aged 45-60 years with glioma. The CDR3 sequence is CASKGGRDSYEQYF. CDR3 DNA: TGTGCCAGCAAAGGAGGGAGGGACTCCTACGAGCAGTACTTC.